This TCR beta chain originates from a study of T cells in Graves' hyperthyroidism and ophthalmopathy. Between the trimmed V and J ends, which lost 5 bases and 6 bases, there was a span of 13 bases. The germline V gene encodes CDR1 SQVTM and CDR2 ANQGSEA. This CDR3 has 12 residues. RNA transcripts gave rise to amplified TCR beta CDR3 regions. First-round RT-PCR of the TCR CDR3 relied on the HTBI primer set. A single record per CDR3 protein comes from TCRdb applying MiXCR to the multiplex PCR reads. The sample has approximately 330,000 distinct CDR3 sequences; about 21% are singletons. This chain connects TRBV29-1 to TRBJ1-2, with unresolved D. The clonotype originates from a woman aged 50 to 60 with Graves' hyperthyroidism. The sample consisted of blood. CDR3 sequence (DNA): TGCAGCGTTCCTGGAAGGGTGGATGGCTACACCTTC. Its protein is CSVPGRVDGYTF. Filled out from reference TRBV29-1 and TRBJ1-2, the complete variable domain reads SAVISQKPSRDICQRGTSLTIQCQVDSQVTMMFWYRQQPGQSLTLIATANQGSEATYESGFVIDKFPISRPNLTFSTLTVSNMSPEDSSIYLCSVPGRVDGYTFGSGTRLTVV.